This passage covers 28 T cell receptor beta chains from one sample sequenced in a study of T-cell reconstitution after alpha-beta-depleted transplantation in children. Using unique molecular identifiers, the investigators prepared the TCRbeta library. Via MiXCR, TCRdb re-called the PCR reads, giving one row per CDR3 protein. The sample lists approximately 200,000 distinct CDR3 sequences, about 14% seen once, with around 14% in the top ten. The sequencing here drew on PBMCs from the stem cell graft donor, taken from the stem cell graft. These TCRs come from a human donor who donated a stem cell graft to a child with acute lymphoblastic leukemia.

The CDR3 DNA is TGTGCCACCCAACCGAGGGACCCGTCTTCGGGTGAGCAGTTCTTC. Encoded protein: CATQPRDPSSGEQFF. This chain connects TRBV6-1 to TRBJ2-1; possibly TRBD1 or TRBD2 for D (5 bases each). Germline-derived CDR1 and CDR2 are MNHNS and SASEGT. V was trimmed by 10 bases and J by 9 bases, leaving 25 bases between them. The CDR3 has 15 amino acids.

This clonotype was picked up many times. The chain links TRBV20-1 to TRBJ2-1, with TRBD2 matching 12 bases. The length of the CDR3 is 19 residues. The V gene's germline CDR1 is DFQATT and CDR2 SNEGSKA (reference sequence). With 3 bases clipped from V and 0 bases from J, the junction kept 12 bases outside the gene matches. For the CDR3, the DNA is TGCAGTGCTAGTCGACCCGGGACTAGCGGGTCCAGCTCCTACAATGAGCAGTTCTTC. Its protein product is CSASRPGTSGSSSYNEQFF.

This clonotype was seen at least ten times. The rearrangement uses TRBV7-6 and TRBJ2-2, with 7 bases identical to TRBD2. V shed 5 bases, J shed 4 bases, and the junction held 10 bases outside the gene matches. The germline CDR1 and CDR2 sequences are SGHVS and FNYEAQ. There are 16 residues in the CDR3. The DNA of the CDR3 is TGTGCCAGCAGCCCCCGCGGTAGCGGGCGCACCGGGGAGCTGTTTTTT. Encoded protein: CASSPRGSGRTGELFF.

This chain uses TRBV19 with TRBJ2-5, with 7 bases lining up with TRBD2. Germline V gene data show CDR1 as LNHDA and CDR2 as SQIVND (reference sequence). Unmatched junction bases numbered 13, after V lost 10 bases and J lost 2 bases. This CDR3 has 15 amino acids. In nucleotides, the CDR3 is TGTGCCACCCAGACTGGCGGGAGTGGGCAAGAGACCCAGTACTTC. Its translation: CATQTGGSGQETQYF.

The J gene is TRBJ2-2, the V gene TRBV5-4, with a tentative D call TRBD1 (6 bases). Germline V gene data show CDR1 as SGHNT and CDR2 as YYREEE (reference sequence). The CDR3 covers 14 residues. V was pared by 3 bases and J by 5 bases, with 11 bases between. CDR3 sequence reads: CASSSQGRTGELFF. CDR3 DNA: TGTGCCAGCAGCTCTCAGGGGAGAACCGGGGAGCTGTTTTTT.

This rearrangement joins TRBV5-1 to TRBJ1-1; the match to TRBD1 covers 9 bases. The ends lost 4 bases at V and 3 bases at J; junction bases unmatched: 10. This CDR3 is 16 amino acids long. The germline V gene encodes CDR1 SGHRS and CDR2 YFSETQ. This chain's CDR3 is CASSLAGTGRHTEAFF. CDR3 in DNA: TGCGCCAGCAGCCTGGCCGGGACAGGGAGACACACTGAAGCTTTCTTT.

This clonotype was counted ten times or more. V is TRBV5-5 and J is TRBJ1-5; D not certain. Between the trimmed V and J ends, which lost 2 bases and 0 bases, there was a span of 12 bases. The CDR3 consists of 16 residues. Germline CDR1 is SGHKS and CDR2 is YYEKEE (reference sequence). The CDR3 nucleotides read TGTGCCAGCAGCTTCGGCAGATCTTATAGCAATCAGCCCCAGCATTTT. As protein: CASSFGRSYSNQPQHF.

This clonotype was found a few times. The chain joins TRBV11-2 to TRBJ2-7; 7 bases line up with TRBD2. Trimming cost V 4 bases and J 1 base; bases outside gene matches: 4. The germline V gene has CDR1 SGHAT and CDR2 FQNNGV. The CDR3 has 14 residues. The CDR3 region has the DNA TGTGCCAGCAGCTCAGGGAGGGGATCCTACGAGCAGTACTTC. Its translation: CASSSGRGSYEQYF.

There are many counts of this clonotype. The CDR3 sequence: CASSLGLGDTEAFF. The DNA of the CDR3 is TGTGCCAGCAGCTTGGGTCTGGGGGACACTGAAGCTTTCTTT. This chain joins TRBV7-2 and TRBJ1-1; D is possibly TRBD1 (5 bases). The CDR3 sequence is 14 residues long. Germline-derived CDR1 and CDR2 are SGHTA and FQGNSA. The ends were cut back, 3 bases at V and 3 bases at J, with 11 bases in the middle.

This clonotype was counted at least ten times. The CDR3 loop reads CASSLSLAMGSYEQYF. CDR3 coding DNA: TGTGCCAGCAGTTTATCCCTAGCGATGGGCTCCTACGAGCAGTACTTC. The genes are TRBV12-3 or TRBV12-4 and TRBJ2-7, with a possible D match to TRBD2 (6 bases). The CDR3 contains 16 residues. Deletions cut 2 bases from V and 0 bases from J, with 14 bases between.

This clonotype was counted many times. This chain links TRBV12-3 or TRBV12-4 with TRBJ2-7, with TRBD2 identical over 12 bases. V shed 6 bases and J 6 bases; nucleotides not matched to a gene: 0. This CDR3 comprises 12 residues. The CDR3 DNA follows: TGTGCCAGCAGGACTAGCGGGAGCGAGCAGTACTTC. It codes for CASRTSGSEQYF.

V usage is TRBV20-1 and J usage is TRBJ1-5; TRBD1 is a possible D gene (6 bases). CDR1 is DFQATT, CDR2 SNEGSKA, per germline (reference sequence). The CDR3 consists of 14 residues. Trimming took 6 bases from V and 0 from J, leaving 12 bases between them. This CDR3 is CSAATGYSNQPQHF. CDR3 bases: TGCAGTGCCGCAACAGGGTATAGCAATCAGCCCCAGCATTTT.

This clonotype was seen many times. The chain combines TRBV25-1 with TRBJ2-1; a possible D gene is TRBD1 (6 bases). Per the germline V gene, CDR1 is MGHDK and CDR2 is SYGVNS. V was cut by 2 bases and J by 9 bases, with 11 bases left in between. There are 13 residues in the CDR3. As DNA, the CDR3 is TGTGCCAGCAGTGAAATACAGGGACGTGAGCAGTTCTTC. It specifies CASSEIQGREQFF.

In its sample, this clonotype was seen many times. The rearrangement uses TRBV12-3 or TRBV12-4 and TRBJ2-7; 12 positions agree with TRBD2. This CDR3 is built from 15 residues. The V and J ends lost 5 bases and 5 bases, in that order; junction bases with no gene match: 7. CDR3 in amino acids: CASSALAGGMDEQYF. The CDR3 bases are TGTGCCAGCAGTGCCCTAGCGGGAGGGATGGACGAGCAGTACTTC.

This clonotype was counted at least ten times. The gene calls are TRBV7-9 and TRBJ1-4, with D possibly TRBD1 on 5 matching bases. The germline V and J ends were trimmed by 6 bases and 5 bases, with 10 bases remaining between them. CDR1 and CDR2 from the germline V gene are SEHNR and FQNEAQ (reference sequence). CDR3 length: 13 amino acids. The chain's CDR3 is CASRSTANEKLFF. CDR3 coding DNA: TGTGCCAGCAGATCGACAGCAAATGAAAAACTGTTTTTT.

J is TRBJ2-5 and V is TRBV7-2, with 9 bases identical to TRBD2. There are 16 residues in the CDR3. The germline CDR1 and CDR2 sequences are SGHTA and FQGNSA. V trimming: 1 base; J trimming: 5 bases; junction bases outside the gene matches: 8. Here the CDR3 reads CASSLVYSGSGETQYF. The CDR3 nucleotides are TGTGCCAGCAGCTTAGTTTATAGCGGGAGTGGGGAGACCCAGTACTTC. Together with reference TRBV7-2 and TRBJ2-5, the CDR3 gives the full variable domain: GAGVSQSPSNKVTEKGKDVELRCDPISGHTALYWYRQSLGQGLEFLIYFQGNSAPDKSGLPSDRFSAERTGGSVSTLTIQRTQQEDSAVYLCASSLVYSGSGETQYFGPGTRLLVL.

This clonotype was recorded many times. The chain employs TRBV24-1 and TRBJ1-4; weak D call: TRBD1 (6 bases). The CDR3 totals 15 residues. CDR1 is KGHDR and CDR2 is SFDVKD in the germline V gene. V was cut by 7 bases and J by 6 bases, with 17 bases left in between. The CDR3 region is CATRNPGHKDEKLFF. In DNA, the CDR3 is TGTGCCACCAGAAACCCGGGACATAAGGATGAAAAACTGTTTTTT.

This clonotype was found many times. The CDR3 protein is CASSLGVAGGSGEQYF. In DNA form, the CDR3 reads TGCGCCAGCAGCTTGGGAGTAGCGGGGGGAAGCGGCGAGCAGTACTTC. J is TRBJ2-7 and V is TRBV5-1, with TRBD2 identical over 10 bases. Germline CDR1 SGHRS, CDR2 YFSETQ. This CDR3 has 16 residues. V shed 0 bases, J shed 6 bases, and the junction held 9 bases outside the gene matches.

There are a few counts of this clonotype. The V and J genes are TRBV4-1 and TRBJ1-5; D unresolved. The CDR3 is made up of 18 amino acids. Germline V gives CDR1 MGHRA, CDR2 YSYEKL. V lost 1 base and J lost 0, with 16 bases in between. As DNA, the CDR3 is TGCGCCAGCAGCCAAGGGATTTCGCCCACCTATAGCAATCAGCCCCAGCATTTT. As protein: CASSQGISPTYSNQPQHF.

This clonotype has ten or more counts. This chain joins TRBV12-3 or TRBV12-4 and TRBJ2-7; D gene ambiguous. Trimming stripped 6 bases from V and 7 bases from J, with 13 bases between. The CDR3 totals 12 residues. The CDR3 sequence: CASSNNPREQYF. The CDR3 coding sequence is TGTGCCAGCAGCAACAACCCCCGGGAGCAGTACTTC.

This chain's CDR3 is CASTNPGREESEQYF. The DNA of the CDR3 is TGTGCCAGCACCAACCCCGGGCGGGAGGAGAGCGAGCAGTACTTC. This rearrangement joins TRBV28 to TRBJ2-7; TRBD2 aligns across 8 bases. The CDR3 runs to 15 residues. After removal of 7 bases from V and 6 bases from J, the junction contained 14 bases not matched to a gene. Per germline, CDR1 MDHEN and CDR2 SYDVKM.

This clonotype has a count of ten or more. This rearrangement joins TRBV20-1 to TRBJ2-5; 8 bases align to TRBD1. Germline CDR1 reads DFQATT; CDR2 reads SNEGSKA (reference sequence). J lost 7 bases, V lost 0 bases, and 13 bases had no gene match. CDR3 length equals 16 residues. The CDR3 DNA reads TGCAGTGCTAGAGACACGCGACAGGGGCGGGGTGGGACCCAGTACTTC. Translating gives CSARDTRQGRGGTQYF.

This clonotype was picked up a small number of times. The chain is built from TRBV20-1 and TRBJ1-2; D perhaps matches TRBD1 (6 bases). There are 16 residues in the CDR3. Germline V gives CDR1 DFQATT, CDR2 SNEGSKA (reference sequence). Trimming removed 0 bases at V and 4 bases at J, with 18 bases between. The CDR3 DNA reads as TGCAGTGCTAGAGATGGGGGCTACGAAGAGGCCTATGGCTACACCTTC. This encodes CSARDGGYEEAYGYTF.

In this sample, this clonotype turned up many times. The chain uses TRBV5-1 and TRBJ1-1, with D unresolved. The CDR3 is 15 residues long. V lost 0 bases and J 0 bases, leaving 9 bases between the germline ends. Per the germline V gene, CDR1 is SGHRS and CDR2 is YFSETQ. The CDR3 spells CASSLGNTMNTEAFF. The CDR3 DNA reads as TGCGCCAGCAGCTTGGGTAACACCATGAACACTGAAGCTTTCTTT.

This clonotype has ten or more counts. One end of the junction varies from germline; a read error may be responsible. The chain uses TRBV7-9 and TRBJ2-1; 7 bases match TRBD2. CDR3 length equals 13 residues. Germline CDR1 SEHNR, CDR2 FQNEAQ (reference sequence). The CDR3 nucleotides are TGTGCCAGCAGCTTAAATACTCTGGGGACTACTAACTTC. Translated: CASSLNTLGTTNF.

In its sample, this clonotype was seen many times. The CDR3 region has the DNA TGTGCCAGCAGTTCACAGGGTACTAAAACGGCCCAGTACTTC. Translation gives CASSSQGTKTAQYF. The rearrangement uses TRBV6-2 or TRBV6-3 and TRBJ2-5, with D perhaps matching TRBD1 (6 bases). This CDR3 region has 14 residues. CDR1 is MNHEY and CDR2 is SVGEGT in the germline V gene. The V end was cut by 4 bases, the J end by 9 bases, with 18 bases between.

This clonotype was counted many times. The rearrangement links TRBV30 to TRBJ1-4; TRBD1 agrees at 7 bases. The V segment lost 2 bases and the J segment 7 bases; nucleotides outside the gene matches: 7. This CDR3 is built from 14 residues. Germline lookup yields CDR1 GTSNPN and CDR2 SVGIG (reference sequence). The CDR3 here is CAWSLEGAGEKLFF. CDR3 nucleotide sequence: TGTGCCTGGAGTTTGGAGGGGGCTGGTGAAAAACTGTTTTTT.

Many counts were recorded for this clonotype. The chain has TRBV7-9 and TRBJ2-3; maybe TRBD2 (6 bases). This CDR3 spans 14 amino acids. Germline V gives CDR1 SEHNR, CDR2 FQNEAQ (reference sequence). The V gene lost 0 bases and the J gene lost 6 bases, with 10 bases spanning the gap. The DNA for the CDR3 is TGTGCCAGCAGCTTAGCGGGAGGAGGGGATACGCAGTATTTT. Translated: CASSLAGGGDTQYF.